This entry lists 30 T cell receptor beta chains sequenced from one sample in a study of blood T cell repertoires in COVID-19. The repertoire was sequenced with immunoSEQ multiplex PCR; TCRdb's copy has only in-frame clones and lacks some. The sample consists of 15,000 to 20,000 clones, roughly 86% of them appearing once. The sequenced sample consisted of peripheral blood. These receptors came from a man in his 70s with acute or convalescent COVID-19.

This sequence joins TRBV4-3 and TRBJ1-4; D is undetermined. The germline V and J ends were trimmed by 1 base and 0 bases, with 9 bases remaining between them. Germline assignment: CDR1 LGHNA and CDR2 YSLEER. The CDR3 sequence is 16 residues long. This CDR3 is CASSQGAGTTNEKLFF. The CDR3 coding sequence is TGCGCCAGCAGCCAAGGGGCGGGGACAACTAATGAAAAACTGTTTTTT.

V is TRBV4-1 and J is TRBJ2-7; TRBD2 aligns across 7 bases. From germline, CDR1 is MGHRA and CDR2 YSYEKL. V dropped 3 bases and J dropped 3; count of bases not matched to a gene: 17. This CDR3 has 18 residues. CDR3 residues: CASSHSSTGSGGYYEQYF. The DNA for the CDR3 is TGCGCCAGCAGCCACAGCTCCACGGGCTCCGGGGGGTACTACGAGCAGTACTTC.

This clone has only one observation. This chain connects TRBV7-2 to TRBJ1-1; no clear D gene. The length of the CDR3 is 13 residues. The germline CDR1 and CDR2 sequences are SGHTA and FQGNSA. The ends were cut back, 2 bases at V and 4 bases at J, with 8 bases in the middle. CDR3 DNA sequence: TGTGCCAGCAGCTTACGGCGGGGCACTGAAGCTTTCTTT. Residues: CASSLRRGTEAFF.

The gene calls are TRBV15 and TRBJ2-7; perhaps TRBD2 as D (6 bases). The CDR3 has 17 residues. V was cut by 8 bases and J by 0 bases, with 23 bases left in between. The V gene's germline CDR1 is LNHNV and CDR2 YYDKDF (reference sequence). CDR3 nucleotides: TGTGCCACCTCCTTGGGGCATCAACTAGCTTACTCCTACGAGCAGTACTTC. Its translation is CATSLGHQLAYSYEQYF.

The genes are TRBV6-5 and TRBJ2-7; weak D call: TRBD2 (5 bases). Trimming cost V 2 bases and J 1 base, with 12 bases left between them. The germline V gene has CDR1 MNHEY and CDR2 SVGAGI. This CDR3 comprises 15 residues. The CDR3 loop is CASSYTARGSYEQYF. CDR3 in DNA: TGTGCCAGCAGTTACACCGCCCGAGGGTCCTACGAGCAGTACTTC.

This rearrangement joins TRBV19 to TRBJ2-3, with D tentatively TRBD2 (5 bases). The CDR3 is 15 residues long. Germline V gene lookup returns CDR1 LNHDA and CDR2 SQIVND (reference sequence). V lost 6 bases, J lost 5 bases, and 18 bases lay in between. The CDR3 here is CASRSGGSRQDTQYF. The CDR3 DNA follows: TGTGCCAGTAGGTCCGGAGGATCTAGGCAAGATACGCAGTATTTT.

The chain joins TRBV27 to TRBJ1-5; 7 bases agree with TRBD1. Trimming at V came to 8 bases and at J to 5 bases, leaving 12 bases not matched to a gene. The CDR3 consists of 15 residues. CDR1 MNHEY and CDR2 SMNVEV come from the germline V gene (reference sequence). The CDR3 loop reads CASWTGAGIDQPQHF. CDR3 coding DNA: TGTGCCAGCTGGACAGGCGCCGGAATCGATCAGCCCCAGCATTTT.

The chain uses TRBV25-1 and TRBJ2-3, with 10 bases that match TRBD2. J was trimmed by 2 bases and V by 1 base; bases with no gene match: 6. In germline, CDR1 is MGHDK, CDR2 SYGVNS. This CDR3 spans 17 amino acids. CDR3 loop: CASSEFETSGLTDTQYF. CDR3 coding DNA: TGTGCCAGCAGTGAATTCGAGACTAGCGGGCTCACAGATACGCAGTATTTT.

CDR3 in amino acids: CASSLGLGGDTYEQYF. The CDR3 DNA reads TGTGCCAGCAGTTTAGGTTTGGGGGGTGACACCTACGAGCAGTACTTC. The chain uses TRBV28 and TRBJ2-7; TRBD2 is a possible D gene (6 bases). Deletions cut 2 bases from V and 2 bases from J, with 16 bases between. Germline V gives CDR1 MDHEN, CDR2 SYDVKM. The CDR3 has 16 amino acids.

This clone showed up just a few times. The chain has TRBV11-1 and TRBJ2-5, with D hard to call. Germline V gene sequence: CDR1 SGHAT, CDR2 FQDESV (reference sequence). V was shortened by 3 bases and J by 1 base, with 6 bases between the two germline ends. CDR3 length: 13 residues. CDR3 DNA sequence: TGTGCCAGCAGCTTGGGCTCCCAAGAGACCCAGTACTTC. It yields the protein CASSLGSQETQYF.

The sample holds one count of this clone. The chain carries TRBV19 and TRBJ1-1, with a weak D call TRBD1 (5 bases). The germline V gene has CDR1 LNHDA and CDR2 SQIVND (reference sequence). The CDR3 runs 15 residues. The germline V and J ends were trimmed by 8 bases and 1 base, with 17 bases remaining between them. CDR3 protein: CASRVGGNGNTEAFF. The DNA for the CDR3 is TGTGCCAGTCGCGTGGGGGGAAATGGGAACACTGAAGCTTTCTTT.

The rearrangement uses TRBV7-3 and TRBJ2-2; perhaps TRBD1 as D (5 bases). With 1 base removed from V and 7 bases from J, the gap between germline ends came to 13 bases. Germline V gene data show CDR1 as SGHTA and CDR2 as FQGTGA. The CDR3 loop spans 15 amino acids. CDR3 coding DNA: TGTGCCAGCAGCTTAAACGACAGATCCTTCGGGGAGCTGTTTTTT. This translates into CASSLNDRSFGELFF.

The CDR3 reads CASSSSWTSGSRTGELFF. DNA for the CDR3: TGTGCCAGCAGCTCCTCCTGGACTAGCGGGAGTCGGACCGGGGAGCTGTTTTTT. The rearrangement uses TRBV7-2 and TRBJ2-2, with 13 bases that match TRBD2. The CDR3 is made up of 18 amino acids. J gave up 5 bases and V 4 bases, and 10 bases lay outside the gene matches. Germline V CDR1 and CDR2: SGHTA, FQGNSA. The entire variable domain, with the rest obtained from reference TRBV7-2 and TRBJ2-2, is as follows: GAGVSQSPSNKVTEKGKDVELRCDPISGHTALYWYRQSLGQGLEFLIYFQGNSAPDKSGLPSDRFSAERTGGSVSTLTIQRTQQEDSAVYLCASSSSWTSGSRTGELFFGEGSRLTVL.

This chain links TRBV9 with TRBJ2-2, with D possibly TRBD1 on 5 matching bases. This CDR3 has 15 residues. CDR1 is SGDLS and CDR2 is YYNGEE in the germline V gene. V shed 1 base and J shed 7 bases, with 14 bases lying between them. Here the CDR3 reads CASSVLIGAGGELFF. The CDR3 bases are TGTGCCAGCAGCGTACTGATTGGGGCTGGCGGGGAGCTGTTTTTT.

This sequence joins TRBV28 and TRBJ2-7, with TRBD1 as a possible D gene (6 bases). The CDR3 consists of 14 residues. V was trimmed by 3 bases and J by 2 bases, leaving 11 bases between them. Germline CDR1 reads MDHEN; CDR2 reads SYDVKM. This chain's CDR3 is CASSLVHRAYEQYF. The CDR3 DNA reads as TGTGCCAGCAGTTTGGTTCACAGGGCCTACGAGCAGTACTTC.

This chain links TRBV14 with TRBJ2-1, with 8 positions matching TRBD2. CDR3 length equals 16 residues. Germline V gives CDR1 SGHDN, CDR2 FVKESK. Germline trimming cut 4 bases from V and 3 bases from J; bases unmatched to any gene: 8. In nucleotides, the CDR3 is TGTGCCAGCAGCCCTTTGGGGGGACTAGACTACAATGAGCAGTTCTTC. It encodes CASSPLGGLDYNEQFF.

V gene TRBV7-3 combines with J gene TRBJ2-5, with 7 positions matching TRBD2. The CDR3 runs 14 residues. J was trimmed by 6 bases and V by 5 bases; bases with no gene match: 9. Germline CDR1 and CDR2: SGHTA and FQGTGA. CDR3 DNA sequence: TGTGCCAGCAGCCCCTCGAGGGAGGGAAAGACCCAGTACTTC. It codes for CASSPSREGKTQYF.

This clone was picked up a small number of times. V and J are TRBV6-2 or TRBV6-3 and TRBJ1-1, with D uncertain. Germline V lookup: CDR1 MNHEY, CDR2 SVGEGT. V shed 5 bases and J shed 1 base, with 8 bases lying between them. The length of the CDR3 is 13 residues. This CDR3 reads CASSLLENTEAFF. CDR3 nucleotide sequence: TGTGCCAGCAGTCTACTAGAGAACACTGAAGCTTTCTTT.

The chain carries TRBV28 and TRBJ2-5, with D tentatively TRBD1 (6 bases). The CDR3 is 16 residues long. V lost 2 bases, J lost 5 bases, and 18 bases lay in between. In germline, CDR1 is MDHEN, CDR2 SYDVKM. The CDR3 DNA sequence: TGTGCCAGCAGTTTAATCCAGGGGAGTACGATGGAGACCCAGTACTTC. Encoded protein: CASSLIQGSTMETQYF.

The V gene is TRBV5-6, the J gene TRBJ2-3; TRBD2 matches 11 bases. CDR1 and CDR2 (germline): SGHDT, YYEEEE. The ends lost 4 bases at V and 7 bases at J; junction bases unmatched: 8. This CDR3 region has 15 residues. The CDR3 here is CASSVTSGRRNTQYF. The DNA for the CDR3 is TGTGCCAGCAGCGTTACTAGCGGGAGAAGGAATACGCAGTATTTT. Drawing the rest from reference TRBV5-6 and TRBJ2-3, the complete variable domain is DAGVTQSPTHLIKTRGQQVTLRCSPKSGHDTVSWYQQALGQGPQFIFQYYEEEERQRGNFPDRFSGHQFPNYSSELNVNALLLGDSALYLCASSVTSGRRNTQYFGPGTRLTVL.

This chain connects TRBV9 to TRBJ2-3; D unresolved. The CDR3 runs 15 residues. V lost 0 bases and J 0 bases, leaving 8 bases between the germline ends. From germline, CDR1 is SGDLS and CDR2 YYNGEE. The CDR3 DNA reads as TGTGCCAGCAGCGTAGAACTATTTAGCACAGATACGCAGTATTTT. Translated: CASSVELFSTDTQYF.

V usage is TRBV5-1 and J usage is TRBJ1-6; 9 nucleotides agree with TRBD1. V shed 1 base and J 7 bases; nucleotides not matched to a gene: 6. The CDR3 contains 16 residues. Germline V CDR1 and CDR2: SGHRS, YFSETQ. The CDR3 sequence is CASSLSEDRGNSPLHF. The CDR3 DNA is TGCGCCAGCAGCTTGTCGGAGGACAGGGGCAATTCACCCCTCCACTTT.

V and J are TRBV9 and TRBJ2-1; 9 bases are shared with TRBD1. Trimming cost V 6 bases and J 3 bases; bases outside gene matches: 4. This CDR3 contains 14 residues. Germline V gene lookup returns CDR1 SGDLS and CDR2 YYNGEE. CDR3 loop: CASTRQGGYNEQFF. The CDR3 nucleotides read TGTGCCAGCACCAGACAGGGGGGCTACAATGAGCAGTTCTTC.

The table lists this clone with a count of one. The rearrangement joins TRBV5-5 to TRBJ1-5; D uncertain. Germline loops: CDR1 SGHKS, CDR2 YYEKEE (reference sequence). The CDR3 sequence is 14 residues long. Deletions cut 1 base from V and 6 bases from J, with 11 bases between. The CDR3 nucleotides read TGTGCCAGCAGCTTGACAGTGGGAGCTCAGCCCCAGCATTTT. The encoded protein is CASSLTVGAQPQHF.

In its sample, this clone was seen a few times. The CDR3 DNA follows: TGTGCCATCAGTGGGCCGGGACAGGGAAGCACTGAAGCTTTCTTT. Its protein is CAISGPGQGSTEAFF. The V call is TRBV10-3, the J call TRBJ1-1; 9 bases fit TRBD1. Germline lookup yields CDR1 ENHRY and CDR2 SYGVKD. V was pared by 4 bases and J by 4 bases, with 7 bases of the junction left unmatched. The CDR3 covers 15 residues.

This chain connects TRBV6-5 to TRBJ1-5, with a weak D call TRBD1 (5 bases). V dropped 7 bases and J dropped 2 bases, with 9 bases sitting between them. The CDR3 has 13 residues. The germline V gene encodes CDR1 MNHEY and CDR2 SVGAGI. In DNA, the CDR3 is TGTGCCAGCATAGGGGTGGGCAATCAGCCCCAGCATTTT. As protein: CASIGVGNQPQHF.

This chain connects TRBV6-2 or TRBV6-3 to TRBJ1-2, with no clear D. The CDR3 consists of 14 residues. Germline V CDR1 and CDR2: MNHEY, SVGEGT. Trimming cost V 7 bases and J 0 bases, with 12 bases left between them. CDR3 DNA: TGTGCCAGCATCCCAGCCGGGGCTAACTATGGCTACACCTTC. Its protein is CASIPAGANYGYTF.

The rearrangement joins TRBV7-3 to TRBJ1-2; D call uncertain. V dropped 5 bases and J dropped 4 bases, with 23 bases sitting between them. The germline gives CDR1 SGHTA, CDR2 FQGTGA. This CDR3 is 17 amino acids long. The CDR3 sequence: CASSRGSSSGSLYGYTF. The CDR3 DNA reads as TGTGCCAGCAGCCGAGGGTCCAGCTCAGGTTCCCTCTATGGCTACACCTTC.

The chain recombines TRBV9 with TRBJ2-7; weak D call: TRBD2 (6 bases). V shed 0 bases and J shed 2 bases, with 12 bases lying between them. The CDR3 has 15 amino acids. Germline-derived CDR1 and CDR2 are SGDLS and YYNGEE. The CDR3 DNA sequence: TGTGCCAGCAGCGTAGATATGGCGGGAACCTACGAGCAGTACTTC. This sequence encodes CASSVDMAGTYEQYF.

This clone is a singleton in its sample. This chain connects TRBV15 to TRBJ2-3, with TRBD2 identical over 11 bases. Germline V gene sequence: CDR1 LNHNV, CDR2 YYDKDF (reference sequence). There are 19 residues in the CDR3. The trim removed 4 bases at V and 3 bases at J, leaving 15 bases unmatched. The CDR3 DNA is TGTGCCACCAGCACGGGACTAGCGGTAGGGATCCTACAAACAGATACGCAGTATTTT. Its translation: CATSTGLAVGILQTDTQYF.